This T cell receptor (beta chain) was identified in a study of cytomegalovirus exposure and HLA in healthy donors. General study findings and limits: For TCR beta chains, V- and J-gene trimming was later linked to a missense DCLRE1C variant.

Use of 60 Vbeta and 13 Jbeta primers characterized the PCR. Libraries were prepared by immunoSEQ multiplex PCR; TCRdb keeps only in-frame clonotypes and omits some of them. Seen in this sample are 150,000 or so clones; the ten most common clones hold approximately 2%. Notes on this clone: Antigen: not known.

Germline V gene lookup returns CDR1 MRHNA and CDR2 SNTAGT. The CDR3 sequence is 13 residues long. V usage is TRBV6-4 and J usage is TRBJ2-1, with 7 bases identical to TRBD2. The sequencing input was PBMCs. This clonotype originated in a man younger than 40 in good health and CMV-seronegative. This chain's CDR3 is CLTSPSYYNEQFF. CDR3 nucleotides: TGTTTGACTAGCCCCTCATATTACAATGAGCAGTTCTTC.